This is a list of T cell receptor beta chains from one sample in a study of blood T cells in healthy people across ages. TCRdb re-derived calls from the 5' RACE reads in MiXCR, one entry per CDR3 protein. The repertoire holds about 290,000 distinct CDR3 sequences, with roughly 29% as singletons. Sequencing was carried out using blood. The source of these receptors is a woman in her 70s in good health. CDR3s include the opening cysteine and the closing phenylalanine or tryptophan. D genes are given only for firm matches. Expanded clones are given a class, and other clones once, few, many or no size at all.

DNA	CDR3	length	V	J	size	D
TGTGCCAGCGAGGGGGCAGGGAACACTGAAGCTTTCTTT	CASEGAGNTEAFF	13	TRBV7-2	TRBJ1-1	-	TRBD1
TGTGCCAGCTCACCGGGGAGGGACGGCCAAGAGACCCAGTACTTC	CASSPGRDGQETQYF	15	TRBV18	TRBJ2-5	-	TRBD2
TGCAGTGCTAGAGATAATCGGGGGGAAGCGGGAAACACCATATATTTT	CSARDNRGEAGNTIYF	16	TRBV20-1	TRBJ1-3	-	-
TGTGCCAGCAGTTTACCGGACAGGGGAGGACATAGGGGCTATGGCTACACCTTC	CASSLPDRGGHRGYGYTF	18	TRBV28	TRBJ1-2	-	TRBD1
TGTGCCAGCAGCCCGGTCAGAGCCGAGAACACTGAAGCTTTCTTT	CASSPVRAENTEAFF	15	TRBV25-1	TRBJ1-1	-	-
TGCGCCAGCAGCTTTGGGGGGGGCTCTGACTATGGCTACACCTTC	CASSFGGGSDYGYTF	15	TRBV5-1	TRBJ1-2	-	-
TGTGCCAGCAGCTTTCAGGGCTCTAACTATGGCTACACCTTC	CASSFQGSNYGYTF	14	TRBV7-2	TRBJ1-2	-	-
TGTGCCAGCAGACACACCGGGACTAGTTCTTACGAGCAGTACTTC	CASRHTGTSSYEQYF	15	TRBV28	TRBJ2-7	-	TRBD2
TGCAGTGCTACCGGTTCGGCTAATGAAAAACTGTTTTTT	CSATGSANEKLFF	13	TRBV20-1	TRBJ1-4	-	-
TGTGCCAGCACTTGGGACATCAGTAGGGAGACCCAGTACTTC	CASTWDISRETQYF	14	TRBV28	TRBJ2-5	-	-
TGTGCCAGCAGCCCGGTCGATAGAGAGACCCAGTACTTC	CASSPVDRETQYF	13	TRBV7-9	TRBJ2-5	-	-
TGCAGCGTGGAAGGACAGTACACAGATACGCAGTATTTT	CSVEGQYTDTQYF	13	TRBV29-1	TRBJ2-3	few	-
TGTGCCAGCAGCCAGCTGGGCGTCGCCCAGTACTTC	CASSQLGVAQYF	12	TRBV7-2	TRBJ2-5	-	-
TGTGCCAGCAGGCGAGGGAAGGGGAGGAATTCACCCCTCCACTTT	CASRRGKGRNSPLHF	15	TRBV28	TRBJ1-6	-	-
TGCAGCGCCGGGCAGGGGTACCCCAATGAGCAGTTCTTC	CSAGQGYPNEQFF	13	TRBV29-1	TRBJ2-1	many	-
TGCAGCGTTGCCAAGCTGGGGGCCCCTGTTAACACCTTC	CSVAKLGAPVNTF	13	TRBV29-1	TRBJ1-2	few	-
TGCAGTGCTATCGAGGGCGGGAGGGACTACGAGCAGTACTTC	CSAIEGGRDYEQYF	14	TRBV20-1	TRBJ2-7	few	TRBD2
TGTGCCAGCAGGTCTAGACGCTCCTATAATTCACCCCTCCACTTT	CASRSRRSYNSPLHF	15	TRBV27	TRBJ1-6	few	-
TGTGCCAGCAGCCAAGATATGGCGGGGAAGGGGGAGACCCAGTACTTC	CASSQDMAGKGETQYF	16	TRBV4-2	TRBJ2-5	few	-
TGTGCCAGCAGTGATCCTACGAGACAGGGGAACACTGAAGCTTTCTTT	CASSDPTRQGNTEAFF	16	TRBV25-1	TRBJ1-1	-	TRBD1
TGTGCCACCAGTTCGACAGGGCGGGCAGATACGCAGTATTTT	CATSSTGRADTQYF	14	TRBV24-1	TRBJ2-3	few	TRBD1
TGTGCCACCAGCGCAAGAAGGACAGGGGAGACCCAGTACTTC	CATSARRTGETQYF	14	TRBV15	TRBJ2-5	few	TRBD1
TGCAGAGCGGACAGGGTGAACACTGAAGCTTTCTTT	CRADRVNTEAFF	12	TRBV20-1	TRBJ1-1	-	TRBD1
TGTGCCAGCAGCCCCCTCGGGTTTAGCGGGGCCTACGAGCAGTACTTC	CASSPLGFSGAYEQYF	16	TRBV9	TRBJ2-7	-	TRBD2
TGCGCCAGCAGCTCCGCCGACAGGGTGAAAGGCTACACCTTC	CASSSADRVKGYTF	14	TRBV5-1	TRBJ1-2	many	TRBD1
TGTGCCAGCAGCCATGTTTTAGCGGAAAACACCGGGGAGCTGTTTTTT	CASSHVLAENTGELFF	16	TRBV3-1	TRBJ2-2	many	-
TGCGCCAGCAGCTCGGGGACTAGCGGGATATCTGGAGATACGCAGTATTTT	CASSSGTSGISGDTQYF	17	TRBV5-1	TRBJ2-3	-	TRBD2
TGTGCCAGCAGCCAAGGGTCCGGGGCACCTGGCGATGAGCAGTTCTTC	CASSQGSGAPGDEQFF	16	TRBV7-2	TRBJ2-1	few	-
TGTGCCAGCAGCCCGGGGATGACAGGGGGCATGCTCAACTCTGGGGCCAACGTCCTGACTTTC	CASSPGMTGGMLNSGANVLTF	21	TRBV4-2	TRBJ2-6	few	TRBD1
TGTGCCAGCGGTCTGGGGTACACTGAAGCTTTCTTT	CASGLGYTEAFF	12	TRBV2	TRBJ1-1	few	-
TGCGCCAGCAGCTTGGTTCGGGAGAACACTGAAGCTTTCTTT	CASSLVRENTEAFF	14	TRBV5-1	TRBJ1-1	few	-
TGTGCCAGCAGCTCTACTCTGACTAGCGTGGAAGATACGCAGTATTTT	CASSSTLTSVEDTQYF	16	TRBV5-6	TRBJ2-3	-	TRBD2
TGTGCCAGCAGTGGGGGGACAGTTAATGAAAAACTGTTTTTT	CASSGGTVNEKLFF	14	TRBV25-1	TRBJ1-4	-	TRBD1
TGCGCCAGCAGCCAAGAACAACGGCCTAGGTACGAGCAGTACTTC	CASSQEQRPRYEQYF	15	TRBV4-1	TRBJ2-7	-	-
TGTGCCAGCAGTACAGGGACAGGGACCTACAATGAGCAGTTCTTC	CASSTGTGTYNEQFF	15	TRBV2	TRBJ2-1	-	TRBD1
TGCGCCAGCAGCTTGGAGGCCCATACGGAGACCCAGTACTTC	CASSLEAHTETQYF	14	TRBV5-1	TRBJ2-5	many	-
TGTGCCAGCAGCCACGGAACGAACACCGGGGAGCTGTTTTTT	CASSHGTNTGELFF	14	TRBV3-1	TRBJ2-2	few	-
TGCGTCAGCAGCCAAGAGCGAACAGGGAAAGGGTGGGAGCAGTTCTTC	CVSSQERTGKGWEQFF	16	TRBV4-3	TRBJ2-1	-	-
TGCGCCAGCAGCTCGATCAAGGCTAACTATGGCTACACCTTC	CASSSIKANYGYTF	14	TRBV4-1	TRBJ1-2	few	-
TGTGCCACCAGTGGCGGAGCCGTTCAGGGTGGCCAGCCCCAGCATTTT	CATSGGAVQGGQPQHF	16	TRBV24-1	TRBJ1-5	few	-
TGTGCCAGCAGTTCCTCCGGAGATACGCAGTATTTT	CASSSSGDTQYF	12	TRBV28	TRBJ2-3	once	-
TGTGCCAGCATCGCAATTGACTCCTACGAGCAGTACTTC	CASIAIDSYEQYF	13	TRBV2	TRBJ2-7	-	-
TGTGCCAGCAGCTTAATCGGGGAATGGGATACGCAGTATTTT	CASSLIGEWDTQYF	14	TRBV7-2	TRBJ2-3	few	-
TGTGCCAGCACGGGGGGTCGGGGTTCCTACGAGCAGTACTTC	CASTGGRGSYEQYF	14	TRBV7-9	TRBJ2-7	few	TRBD2
TGCAGTGCTAGAGATGGGGGGGGCTACGAGCAGTACTTC	CSARDGGGYEQYF	13	TRBV20-1	TRBJ2-7	once	TRBD2
TGTGCCAGTAGTTGGGGGACTAGCGGGAGAGCATCCCAAGAGACCCAGTACTTC	CASSWGTSGRASQETQYF	18	TRBV6-5	TRBJ2-5	many	TRBD2
TGCGCCAGCAGCCCCTCACCGGTAGATACGCAGTATTTT	CASSPSPVDTQYF	13	TRBV5-1	TRBJ2-3	-	-
TGTGCCAGCAGCGTAGGGAGATCAGTATACAGGGGGCCGTACGAGCAGTACTTC	CASSVGRSVYRGPYEQYF	18	TRBV9	TRBJ2-7	-	TRBD1
TGTGCCAGCAGTTTGGGGTCGACAGTGGTCAATGAGCAGTTCTTC	CASSLGSTVVNEQFF	15	TRBV28	TRBJ2-1	-	-
TGTGCCAGCAGGCAGAGAGGGGGGAACACCGGGGAGCTGTTTTTT	CASRQRGGNTGELFF	15	TRBV3-1	TRBJ2-2	few	-
TGCGCCACCAGCAGAGATCCTCGACTAGCGTACCAAGAGACCCAGTACTTC	CATSRDPRLAYQETQYF	17	TRBV15	TRBJ2-5	many	TRBD2
TGTGCCAGCAGTCGCTATGACAGGGAGTATGGCTACACCTTC	CASSRYDREYGYTF	14	TRBV3-1	TRBJ1-2	few	TRBD1
TGTGCCAGCAGTTCCACTAGCGGGAGGACGGAGACCCAGTACTTC	CASSSTSGRTETQYF	15	TRBV6-2/TRBV6-3	TRBJ2-5	many	TRBD2
TGTGCCAGTGCCGGGACAGGGAATCAGCCCCAGCATTTT	CASAGTGNQPQHF	13	TRBV19	TRBJ1-5	few	TRBD1
TGCGCCAGCACCAGAGACGGGGGGATTCTTTCTGGGGCCAACGTCCTGACTTTC	CASTRDGGILSGANVLTF	18	TRBV4-1	TRBJ2-6	-	TRBD2
TGTGCCAGCTCACCGGGACTCACCCGAGGGGAGCAGTACTTC	CASSPGLTRGEQYF	14	TRBV18	TRBJ2-7	few	-
TGTGCCAGCAGCTTAGCGGAGGCGGGCTACGAGCAGTACTTC	CASSLAEAGYEQYF	14	TRBV7-9	TRBJ2-7	-	-